Following are 14 T cell receptor beta chains from one sample sequenced in a study of shared clonotypes between healthy human individuals. As defined, naive CD8 cells were CD45RO-negative and positively selected for CCR7, with terminally differentiated effector memory CD45RA+ cells excluded. Data came from immunoSEQ multiplex PCR; TCRdb stores just in-frame clones and leaves some out. The sample yields about 680,000 clones, about 90% seen once. Specimen: naive CD8+ T cells sorted from blood. The receptors shown here come from a man aged 25-40 years in good health.

V and J are TRBV29-1 and TRBJ2-2, with a tentative D call TRBD2 (6 bases). This CDR3 region has 15 residues. Germline-derived CDR1 and CDR2 are SQVTM and ANQGSEA. Trimming took 4 bases from V and 0 from J, leaving 12 bases between them. The CDR3 DNA reads TGCAGCGTTGTACTTAGCGGAACGAACACCGGGGAGCTGTTTTTT. This codes for CSVVLSGTNTGELFF.

This chain uses TRBV13 with TRBJ2-1, with D uncertain. Between the trimmed V and J ends, which lost 5 bases and 8 bases, there was a span of 10 bases. Germline CDR1 and CDR2: PRHDT and FYEKMQ (reference sequence). The CDR3 is made up of 12 amino acids. For the CDR3, the DNA is TGTGCCAGCAGCGCCCACATGGATGAGCAGTTCTTC. Amino acids: CASSAHMDEQFF.

There are a few counts of this clone. This sequence joins TRBV10-1 and TRBJ2-2; 7 bases fit TRBD1. The CDR3 has 13 amino acids. Per the germline V gene, CDR1 is WNHNN and CDR2 is SYGVQD (reference sequence). V shed 6 bases and J 4 bases; nucleotides not matched to a gene: 2. The chain's CDR3 is CASRGTVTGELFF. CDR3 sequence (DNA): TGCGCCAGCAGAGGGACAGTCACCGGGGAGCTGTTTTTT.

The rearrangement joins TRBV28 to TRBJ2-1; weak D call: TRBD2 (6 bases). Germline assignment: CDR1 MDHEN and CDR2 SYDVKM. The CDR3 is made up of 17 amino acids. V was cut by 8 bases and J by 5 bases, with 25 bases left in between. CDR3 in amino acids: CASGPYRDFSRDNEQFF. CDR3 coding DNA: TGTGCCAGCGGTCCTTACCGGGACTTTTCTCGAGACAATGAGCAGTTCTTC.

The chain recombines TRBV9 with TRBJ2-1; the match to TRBD1 covers 7 bases. CDR1 and CDR2 from the germline V gene are SGDLS and YYNGEE. The CDR3 is made up of 15 amino acids. V dropped 0 bases and J dropped 5; count of bases not matched to a gene: 5. This CDR3 is CASSVGTGPHNEQFF. The CDR3, as DNA: TGTGCCAGCAGCGTAGGGACAGGACCACACAATGAGCAGTTCTTC.

The chain is built from TRBV7-6 and TRBJ2-5; 9 bases map to TRBD2. V gave up 5 bases and J gave up 0 bases; unmatched junction bases: 16. Germline CDR1 and CDR2: SGHVS and FNYEAQ. This CDR3 region has 19 residues. CDR3 region: CASSPTFAGGGVNQETQYF. CDR3 sequence (DNA): TGTGCCAGCAGCCCCACTTTTGCGGGAGGGGGGGTGAACCAAGAGACCCAGTACTTC.

As for this clone: This sample also contains other DNA sequences that code for the same CDR3. The chain combines TRBV6-1 with TRBJ1-2; 8 bases are a match to TRBD1. With 1 base clipped from V and 0 bases from J, the junction kept 4 bases outside the gene matches. There are 16 residues in the CDR3. Germline V lookup: CDR1 MNHNS, CDR2 SASEGT. The CDR3 nucleotides are TGTGCCAGCAGTGAAGGCAGGGGGCGAGCTAACTATGGCTACACCTTC. Translated: CASSEGRGRANYGYTF.

The DNA for the CDR3 is TGTGCCAGCAGCTTAGAGCGGGAGGGCCCAGATACGCAGTATTTT. Translation gives CASSLEREGPDTQYF. V usage is TRBV5-4 and J usage is TRBJ2-3; 10 positions match TRBD2. CDR1 is SGHNT and CDR2 is YYREEE in the germline V gene (reference sequence). V lost 2 bases to trimming and J lost 4 bases; unmatched junction nucleotides: 4. CDR3 length: 15 residues.

This clone is a singleton in its sample. The chain has TRBV7-3 and TRBJ2-1; 7 bases are shared with TRBD2. The germline V gene has CDR1 SGHTA and CDR2 FQGTGA. The junction had 4 bases not matched to a gene; V was cut back by 2 bases and J by 3 bases. The CDR3 consists of 15 residues. CDR3 loop: CASSLGGGYYNEQFF. The CDR3 nucleotides read TGTGCCAGCAGCTTAGGGGGAGGGTACTACAATGAGCAGTTCTTC. Variable domain in full (rest from reference TRBV7-3 and TRBJ2-1): GAGVSQTPSNKVTEKGKYVELRCDPISGHTALYWYRQSLGQGPEFLIYFQGTGAADDSGLPNDRFFAVRPEGSVSTLKIQRTERGDSAVYLCASSLGGGYYNEQFFGPGTRLTVL.

V is TRBV29-1 and J is TRBJ2-5, with 9 positions matching TRBD2. Per the germline V gene, CDR1 is SQVTM and CDR2 is ANQGSEA. The CDR3 is 15 residues long. Germline trimming cut 3 bases from V and 9 bases from J; bases unmatched to any gene: 14. The CDR3 DNA sequence: TGCAGCGTTGAGGGGCGGGAGGGCGGTTTTCCCTCCCAGTACTTC. This codes for CSVEGREGGFPSQYF.

This clone was counted once. The CDR3 bases are TGTGCCAGCAGTAGGTCGGGACTAGAATACGAGCAGTACTTC. Its translation: CASSRSGLEYEQYF. The genes are TRBV6-5 and TRBJ2-7; 8 bases are shared with TRBD2. The CDR3 loop spans 14 amino acids. V was pared by 5 bases and J by 4 bases, with 7 bases of the junction left unmatched. CDR1 and CDR2 from the germline V gene are MNHEY and SVGAGI.

The chain uses TRBV29-1 and TRBJ2-5; D unresolved. Germline V lookup: CDR1 SQVTM, CDR2 ANQGSEA. The CDR3 has 14 amino acids. Trimming cost V 2 bases and J 1 base, with 11 bases left between them. The CDR3 DNA follows: TGCAGCGTTGAATGGGCAGGCCGCCAAGAGACCCAGTACTTC. Protein product: CSVEWAGRQETQYF.

This chain joins TRBV27 and TRBJ2-5, with a possible D match to TRBD1 (5 bases). V shed 8 bases and J shed 4 bases, with 14 bases lying between them. This CDR3 contains 13 residues. Germline CDR1 MNHEY, CDR2 SMNVEV (reference sequence). The CDR3 DNA reads as TGTGCCAGCGGCACAGGCGTGGCAGAGACCCAGTACTTC. Its translation is CASGTGVAETQYF.

The DNA of the CDR3 is TGTGCCAGCAGCCCGGGACTAGCGGAATACAATGAGCAGTTCTTC. This sequence encodes CASSPGLAEYNEQFF. The gene calls are TRBV4-2 and TRBJ2-1; 11 nucleotides align to TRBD2. After removal of 4 bases from V and 4 bases from J, the junction contained 3 bases not matched to a gene. Germline CDR1 is LGHNA and CDR2 is YNFKEQ. The CDR3 runs to 15 residues.